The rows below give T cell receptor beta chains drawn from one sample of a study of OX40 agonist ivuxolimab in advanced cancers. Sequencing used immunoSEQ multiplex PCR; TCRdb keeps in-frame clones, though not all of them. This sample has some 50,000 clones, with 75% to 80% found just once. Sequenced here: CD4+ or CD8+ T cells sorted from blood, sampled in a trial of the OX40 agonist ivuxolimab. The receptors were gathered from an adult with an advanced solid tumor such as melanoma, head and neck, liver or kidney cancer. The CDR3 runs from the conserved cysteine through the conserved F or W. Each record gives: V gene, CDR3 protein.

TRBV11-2	CASSPKDRLEAFF
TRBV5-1	CASSFSPVSTGELFF
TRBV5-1	CASSFNQGTDTEAFF
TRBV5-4	CASTPSGRGVNVLTF
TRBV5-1	CASSLEGELFHEQYF
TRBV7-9	CASSLRWGLAERDTGELFF
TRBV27	CANSDTGGGYTF
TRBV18	CASSQQTGNTEAFF
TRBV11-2	CASSLGPSSGANVLTF
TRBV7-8	CASSLGAVSYNEQFF
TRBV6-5	CASSAPGTDTQYF
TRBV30	CAWGLGGPGGYEQYF
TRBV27	CASSLFAGGADEKLFF
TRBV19	CASSIGQHTTEAFF
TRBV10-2	CASAASGGGELFF
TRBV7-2	CASRTAGGQDYNEQFF
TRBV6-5	CASSEDRQSYEQYF
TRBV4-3	CASSHLDSNYNEQFF
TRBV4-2	CASSKLEVRDYFYEQYF
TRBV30	CAWSGGDLTEAFF
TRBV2	CASSVGQGGQPQHF
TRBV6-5	CASSYRAGGSYEQYF
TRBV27	CASQTYWGRYRTEAFF
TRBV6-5	CASRRNYEQYF
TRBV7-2	CASSYEPSGKNEQFF
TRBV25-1	CASSGTGNIQYF
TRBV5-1	CASSQAGLGSTDTQYF
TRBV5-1	CASSPRGLAGGGDTQYF
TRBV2	CASSGRDQETQYF
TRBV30	CAWSLEDGSYNEQFF
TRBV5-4	CASTLGGSSYNEQFF
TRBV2	CASSWLENSYEQYF
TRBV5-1	CASSFGQGANQPQHF
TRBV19	CATQQTGGAGTDTQYF
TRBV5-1	CASSLTVLEREGTGEQFF
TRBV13	CASSLGKMVEQFF
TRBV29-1	CSVELNIRETQYF
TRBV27	CASRGGGARGSNQPQHF
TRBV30	CAWSWGSGGEQYF
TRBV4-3	CASSHIQNTGELFF
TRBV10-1	CASSESGTGERTEAFF
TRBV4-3	CASSQVVGAYEQYF
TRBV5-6	CASSLAGGVETQYF
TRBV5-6	CASSLSLKRAGTEAFF
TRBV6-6	CASSYLQGAYEQYF
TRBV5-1	CASSLLIKGGTEAFF
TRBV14	CASSLAGSGANVLTF
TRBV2	CASSESGSTIYGYTF
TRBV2	CASSDTWGTDTQYF
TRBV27	CASSLQGVNTEAFF